What follows are 25 T cell receptor beta chains derived from one specimen sequenced in a study of circulating tumor DNA in untreated peripheral T-cell lymphoma. TCRdb's copy holds only in-frame clones and misses some; the assay was immunoSEQ multiplex PCR. The data show 250 to 350 clones, with 85% seen just once and under 90% held by the top ten. The sequencing sample was made of tumor tissue. The receptor source for this set is a human donor with peripheral T-cell lymphoma.

The chain carries TRBV19 and TRBJ2-5; unclear D gene. The CDR3 is 14 amino acids. Germline V gene data show CDR1 as LNHDA and CDR2 as SQIVND (reference sequence). V was trimmed by 5 bases and J by 2 bases, leaving 12 bases between them. The CDR3 region has the DNA TGTGCCAGTAGTTCCCAGACCCTACAAGAGACCCAGTACTTC. It codes for CASSSQTLQETQYF.

The genes are TRBV11-3 and TRBJ2-3, with D perhaps matching TRBD2 (6 bases). V was pared by 5 bases and J by 0 bases, with 12 bases between. In germline, CDR1 is SGHNT, CDR2 YENEEA. The CDR3 is made up of 15 amino acids. In nucleotides, the CDR3 is TGTGCCAGCAGCCTTCGGGGGATTAGCACAGATACGCAGTATTTT. It is translated as CASSLRGISTDTQYF.

This clone appeared once. The chain is built from TRBV6-8 and TRBJ2-3; D is unclear. The germline gives CDR1 MNHGY, CDR2 SAAAGT. Trimming removed 2 bases from V and 5 bases from J, with 17 bases in between. The CDR3 has 16 residues. The DNA for the CDR3 is TGTGCCAGCAGTTACGAAGCGATATGGGCGCAAGATACGCAGTATTTT. Encoded protein: CASSYEAIWAQDTQYF.

This chain joins TRBV19 and TRBJ2-3; unclear D gene. CDR3 size: 13 residues. V was clipped by 1 base and J by 5 bases, with 7 bases between them. The germline V gene has CDR1 LNHDA and CDR2 SQIVND (reference sequence). In DNA form, the CDR3 reads TGTGCCAGTAGTATAGGAGGTAAAGATACGCAGTATTTT. This codes for CASSIGGKDTQYF.

The chain links TRBV6-8 to TRBJ1-2; tentatively, D is TRBD1 (5 bases). The germline gives CDR1 MNHGY, CDR2 SAAAGT. V lost 2 bases and J lost 1, with 20 bases in between. The CDR3 runs to 18 residues. The CDR3 reads CASSYIQGALGFNYGYTF. CDR3 in DNA: TGTGCCAGCAGTTACATCCAGGGAGCGTTGGGGTTTAACTATGGCTACACCTTC.

This clone was seen a few times. The chain has TRBV7-4 and TRBJ1-1; 9 positions agree with TRBD1. V was pared by 5 bases and J by 5 bases, with 18 bases of the junction left unmatched. The length of the CDR3 is 18 residues. Germline V gene sequence: CDR1 SGHVT, CDR2 SQSDAQ. DNA of the CDR3: TGTGCCAGCAGCCCTGACAGGGGGACCGACCTAAGGTGGACTGAAGCTTTCTTT. It codes for CASSPDRGTDLRWTEAFF.

The V gene is TRBV10-2, the J gene TRBJ1-2; D possibly corresponds to TRBD1 (6 bases). The CDR3 is 13 amino acids. V dropped 9 bases and J dropped 4 bases, with 15 bases sitting between them. CDR1 and CDR2 (germline): WSHSY, SAAADI. For the CDR3, the DNA is TGCGCCAGTAGGAACAGGGAAAGCTATGGCTACACCTTC. It codes for CASRNRESYGYTF.

This clone was detected only once. The chain uses TRBV11-3 and TRBJ1-5; D is ambiguous. Trimming removed 1 base at V and 2 bases at J, with 12 bases between. Germline loops: CDR1 SGHNT, CDR2 YENEEA. This CDR3 comprises 16 residues. This CDR3 reads CASSLGAGSGNQPQHF. CDR3 bases: TGTGCCAGCAGCTTAGGGGCGGGATCTGGCAATCAGCCCCAGCATTTT.

The V call is TRBV7-6, the J call TRBJ1-1; tentatively, D is TRBD1 (5 bases). Deletions cut 5 bases from V and 5 bases from J, with 27 bases between. CDR1 is SGHVS and CDR2 is FNYEAQ in the germline V gene. The CDR3 runs to 18 residues. CDR3 sequence (DNA): TGTGCCAGCAGCCCTAACAAGGGGACCGACCTAAGGTGGACTGAAGCTTTCTTT. Translation gives CASSPNKGTDLRWTEAFF.

About this clone itself: A far larger clone differs by one base, so this is likely a read error. The gene calls are TRBV5-1 and TRBJ1-1, with 9 bases matching TRBD1. CDR3 length: 18 amino acids. Germline CDR1 reads SGHRS; CDR2 reads YFSETQ. V dropped 4 bases and J dropped 5; count of bases not matched to a gene: 18. The CDR3 spells CASSPDRGTDLRWTEAFF. The CDR3 DNA is TGCGCCAGCAGCCCTGACAGGGGGACCGACCTAAGGTGGACTGAAGCTTTCTTT.

The genes are TRBV6-8 and TRBJ1-6; D may be TRBD1 (5 bases). The CDR3 is 13 residues long. V lost 2 bases, J lost 14 bases, and 13 bases lay in between. CDR1 is MNHGY and CDR2 is SAAAGT in the germline V gene. The CDR3 DNA follows: TGTGCCAGCAGTTACCCCGCGGCGGGGGCCCTCCACTTT. It is translated as CASSYPAAGALHF.

Written as DNA, the CDR3 is TGCGCCAGCAGCTGGTACTCTCCCCTCGAGACCCAGTACTTC. Translating gives CASSWYSPLETQYF. The chain uses TRBV5-1 and TRBJ2-5, with D unclear. The CDR3 runs 14 residues. CDR1 SGHRS and CDR2 YFSETQ come from the germline V gene. V was trimmed by 3 bases and J by 5 bases, leaving 14 bases between them. Using reference TRBV5-1 and TRBJ2-5 for the parts outside the CDR3, the full variable domain is KAGVTQTPRYLIKTRGQQVTLSCSPISGHRSVSWYQQTPGQGLQFLFEYFSETQRNKGNFPGRFSGRQFSNSRSEMNVSTLELGDSALYLCASSWYSPLETQYFGPGTRLLVL.

This sequence joins TRBV7-8 and TRBJ2-7, with 7 bases aligning to TRBD1. The trim removed 6 bases at V and 9 bases at J, leaving 17 bases unmatched. The CDR3 totals 15 residues. Germline V lookup: CDR1 SGHVS, CDR2 FQNEAQ. The chain's CDR3 is CASSPRDRFPRGQYF. CDR3 in DNA: TGTGCCAGCAGTCCCCGGGACAGATTTCCTAGAGGGCAGTACTTC.

This sequence joins TRBV6-7 and TRBJ1-1; 8 positions match TRBD1. TRBV6-7 is sorted into the ORF group, with uncertain function. The V and J ends lost 6 bases and 3 bases, in that order; junction bases with no gene match: 12. This CDR3 comprises 16 residues. In DNA, the CDR3 is TGTGCCAGCAGCCCAGCTCGGACAGGGCCTTACACTGAAGCTTTCTTT. Encoded protein: CASSPARTGPYTEAFF.

The chain links TRBV18 to TRBJ1-1; D is ambiguous. Germline loops: CDR1 KGHSH, CDR2 LQKENI. V dropped 6 bases and J dropped 5 bases, with 16 bases sitting between them. There are 14 residues in the CDR3. The DNA for the CDR3 is TGTGCCAGCTCCTTGATCGGCGGGGAAACTGAAGCTTTCTTT. Protein: CASSLIGGETEAFF.

The CDR3 here is CASSLSTGFNQPQHF. CDR3 bases: TGTGCCAGCAGCTTATCGACAGGTTTCAATCAGCCCCAGCATTTT. The chain has TRBV11-3 and TRBJ1-5; D is possibly TRBD1 (6 bases). Germline V gene data show CDR1 as SGHNT and CDR2 as YENEEA. The CDR3 has 15 residues. Trimming cost V 2 bases and J 3 bases, with 11 bases left between them.

The genes are TRBV15 and TRBJ2-7; 9 nucleotides line up with TRBD2. In germline, CDR1 is LNHNV, CDR2 YYDKDF (reference sequence). This CDR3 has 15 amino acids. With V trimmed by 8 bases and J by 5 bases, 13 bases remained unmatched. CDR3: CATHTSGSLSNEQYF. The CDR3, as DNA: TGTGCCACCCATACTAGCGGGTCCCTGAGCAACGAGCAGTACTTC.

This clone was picked up a small number of times. One end of the junction does not line up with germline, which may come from a read error. The chain recombines TRBV6-8 with TRBJ2-4; 9 positions match TRBD1. Germline lookup yields CDR1 MNHGY and CDR2 SAAAGT. The CDR3 is 13 residues long. In DNA form, the CDR3 reads TGTGCCAGCAGTACCTGGACAGGGGACATTCAGTATTTC. Amino acids: CASSTWTGDIQYF.

This clone was seen a handful of times. The chain couples TRBV14 to TRBJ1-1; D uncertain. The CDR3 consists of 14 residues. Germline V lookup: CDR1 SGHDN, CDR2 FVKESK. V was clipped by 5 bases and J by 0 bases, with 10 bases between them. CDR3 sequence reads: CASSRRYMNTEAFF. The CDR3 nucleotides read TGTGCCAGCAGCAGAAGATACATGAACACTGAAGCTTTCTTT.

The CDR3 nucleotides read TGTGCCAGCAGCTTAGGATGGGGGGCTTGGACACAGAACACCGGGGAGCTGTTTTTT. It specifies CASSLGWGAWTQNTGELFF. The chain uses TRBV11-1 and TRBJ2-2; D possibly uses TRBD1 or TRBD2 (6 bases each). Germline loops: CDR1 SGHAT, CDR2 FQDESV (reference sequence). The CDR3 is 19 residues long. The germline V and J ends were trimmed by 1 base and 1 base, with 19 bases remaining between them. Full variable domain (remainder filled in from reference TRBV11-1 and TRBJ2-2): EAEVAQSPRYKITEKSQAVAFWCDPISGHATLYWYRQILGQGPELLVQFQDESVVDDSQLPKDRFSAERLKGVDSTLKIQPAELGDSAMYLCASSLGWGAWTQNTGELFFGEGSRLTVL.

The chain links TRBV19 to TRBJ1-1; 7 nucleotides agree with TRBD1. Trimming cost V 3 bases and J 6 bases; bases outside gene matches: 10. Per germline, CDR1 LNHDA and CDR2 SQIVND (reference sequence). The CDR3 contains 15 residues. CDR3: CASSMRGQGDAEAFF. The CDR3 nucleotides are TGTGCCAGTAGTATGAGGGGGCAGGGCGACGCTGAAGCTTTCTTT.

In its sample, this clone was seen a few times. The V and J genes are TRBV14 and TRBJ2-1, with D tentatively TRBD1 or TRBD2 (5 bases each). The CDR3 sequence is 16 residues long. The V end lost 5 bases, the J end lost 2 bases, and 16 bases lay between the germline ends. Germline V gene sequence: CDR1 SGHDN, CDR2 FVKESK. CDR3 sequence: CASSLGTRPPYNEQFF. As DNA, the CDR3 is TGTGCCAGCAGCTTGGGGACCCGACCTCCCTACAATGAGCAGTTCTTC.

In this sample, this clone turned up once. This chain connects TRBV30 to TRBJ1-2; no reliable D call. Germline-derived CDR1 and CDR2 are GTSNPN and SVGIG (reference sequence). Trimming shortened V by 2 bases and J by 3 bases, and 7 bases separated the two germline ends. The CDR3 extends over 12 amino acids. CDR3 in DNA: TGTGCCTGGAGTCTCATGGACTATGGCTACACCTTC. As protein: CAWSLMDYGYTF.

The rearrangement joins TRBV7-2 to TRBJ2-1, with D possibly being TRBD1 or TRBD2 (7 bases each). The CDR3 has 17 amino acids. Germline CDR1 reads SGHTA; CDR2 reads FQGNSA. Trimming cost V 3 bases and J 3 bases, with 18 bases left between them. CDR3 in amino acids: CASSFRGGWPSYNEQFF. In nucleotides, the CDR3 is TGTGCCAGCAGCTTCAGGGGGGGGTGGCCTAGCTACAATGAGCAGTTCTTC.

The chain carries TRBV19 and TRBJ2-6, with 10 bases fitting TRBD1. The CDR3 is 18 residues long. Germline loops: CDR1 LNHDA, CDR2 SQIVND (reference sequence). The junction had 13 bases not matched to a gene; V was cut back by 9 bases and J by 2 bases. The CDR3, as DNA: TGTGCCAGCCTCCGACAGGGGGCCCACACGGCTGGGGCCAACGTCCTGACTTTC. Its protein product is CASLRQGAHTAGANVLTF.